This T cell receptor (beta chain) was observed in a study of OX40 agonist ivuxolimab in advanced cancers. Context from the whole study: Ivuxolimab, which targeted the costimulatory receptor OX40 (CD134), was an agonistic, fully human IgG2 monoclonal antibody. Intravenous ivuxolimab was administered to patients every 2 weeks at six dose levels: 0.01, 0.1, 0.3, 1.5, 3 and 10 mg/kg. Prior anti-PD-1, anti-PD-L1 or anti-CTLA-4 therapy was permitted, and approximately 39% of dose-escalation patients had received checkpoint inhibitors. The paper covers the monotherapy dose-escalation part of the phase I ivuxolimab trial, which included N ≈ 50 patients. Three dose-escalation patients achieved partial responses, one with hepatocellular carcinoma and two with cutaneous melanoma. The dose-escalation cohort was about 86% male with a mean age of about 60 years, ranging from about 23 to 85. Peripheral TCRbeta sequencing aimed to test whether ivuxolimab altered TCR sequence diversity and caused clonal T-cell expansion. Among the roughly 50 dose-escalation patients, about 20 had hepatocellular carcinoma, about 15 melanoma, 9 renal cell carcinoma and 9 head and neck cancer.

The trial excluded patients who had a history of autoimmune disease or who were on systemic immunosuppression. In every dose cohort, peripheral blood was drawn for TCR sequencing at baseline, cycle 4 day 1, and cycle 7 day 1. The samples were drawn from a first-in-human, open-label, multicenter phase I dose-escalation trial of ivuxolimab. Adults with locally advanced or metastatic melanoma, renal cell carcinoma, hepatocellular carcinoma or head and neck squamous cell carcinoma were enrolled in the trial. Before TCR sequencing, CD4+ T cells and CD8+ T cells from peripheral blood were sorted into separate populations. To sequence the TCRbeta CDR3 region, genomic DNA was isolated from the sorted cells. TCRbeta CDR3 regions were sequenced using the immunoSEQ Assay. TCRdb obtained this table from immuneACCESS and retained in-frame rearrangements with V and J assigned. These tables miss some clones; where compared with another copy, unresolved V genes account for less than half of the shortfall, and the remainder is unexplained. For this sample the table gives almost 70,000 clones, of which roughly nine tenths were detected only once. The ten largest account for 3% to 4% of the sample.

As regards this clone: Its antigen is unknown. Base qualities were left out, and no much larger clone turns up one base away.

The CDR3 holds 12 amino acids from the cysteine to the phenylalanine. Solely the CDR3 DNA is kept, with 36 bases framed from the first base. Via the germline V gene, CDR1 is MNHNS and CDR2 SASEGT. V drops 6 bases and J drops 9 bases, leaving 12 bases in between. The paper's findings and limits, for the study overall: Low levels of normalized T-cell clonal expansion were also seen in some patients who did not respond. At doses of 0.1 to 3.0 mg/kg, clonal expansion of both CD4+ and CD8+ T cells in blood was seen between baseline and week 6. The antigen specificity of the clonally expanded peripheral T cells was not determined. Partial responders in the 0.1-3.0 mg/kg groups had among the lowest normalized peripheral clonal expansion, especially among CD8+ T cells. After ivuxolimab, more expanded clones were found on average in CD8+ T cells than in CD4+ T cells.

Specimen: CD4+ or CD8+ T cells sorted from blood, collected in a trial of the OX40 agonist ivuxolimab. The receptor was isolated from an adult with an advanced solid tumor such as melanoma, head and neck, liver or kidney cancer. The rearranged segments are TRBV6-1 and TRBJ2-1; no D gene is confidently identified. This receptor has the CDR3 CASRPSLFEQFF. The nucleotide sequence is given as TGTGCCAGCAGGCCCAGTCTTTTTGAGCAGTTCTTC.